This TCR beta chain came from a study of blood T cell repertoires in COVID-19. Study overall: Specimens from acute and convalescent COVID-19 originated in the United States, Italy and Spain. In each case, the material was cDNA or gDNA derived from T cells, B-cell-depleted T cells, or PBMCs.

This CDR3 comprises 12 residues. Trimming cost V 5 bases and J 13 bases; bases outside gene matches: 8. CDR1 and CDR2 (germline): MDHEN, SYDVKM. This clone was seen only once. TCRdb keeps only in-frame clones here, not all; method: immunoSEQ multiplex PCR. The sample gives about 120,000 clones, about 89% of which show up once; approximately 20% is in the top ten. The rearrangement joins TRBV28 to TRBJ2-1, with 7 bases matching TRBD1. This receptor was obtained from a human donor with acute or convalescent COVID-19. The donor label of this sample is uncertain. The sample taken for sequencing was peripheral blood. This CDR3 is CASSLDRDGQFF. CDR3 nucleotides: TGTGCCAGCAGTCTAGACAGGGACGGACAGTTCTTC.